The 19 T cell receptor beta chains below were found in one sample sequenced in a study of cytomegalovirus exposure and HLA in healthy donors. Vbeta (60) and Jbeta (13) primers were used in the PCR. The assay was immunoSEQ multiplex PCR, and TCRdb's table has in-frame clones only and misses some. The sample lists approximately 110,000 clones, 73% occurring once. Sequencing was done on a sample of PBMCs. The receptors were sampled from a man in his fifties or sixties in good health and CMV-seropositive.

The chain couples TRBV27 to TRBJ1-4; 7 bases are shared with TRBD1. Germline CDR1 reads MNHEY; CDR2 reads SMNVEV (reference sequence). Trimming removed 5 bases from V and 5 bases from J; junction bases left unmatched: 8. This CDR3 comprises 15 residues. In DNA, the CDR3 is TGTGCCAGCAGTCCTTTGACAGGGTGGAATGAAAAACTGTTTTTT. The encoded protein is CASSPLTGWNEKLFF.

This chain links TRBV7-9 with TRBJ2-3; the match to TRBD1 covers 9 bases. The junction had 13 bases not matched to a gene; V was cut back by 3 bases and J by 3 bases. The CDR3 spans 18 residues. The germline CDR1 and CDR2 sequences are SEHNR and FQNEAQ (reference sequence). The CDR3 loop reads CASSFQGQGFKRTDTQYF. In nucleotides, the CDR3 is TGTGCCAGCAGCTTTCAGGGACAGGGATTTAAAAGGACAGATACGCAGTATTTT.

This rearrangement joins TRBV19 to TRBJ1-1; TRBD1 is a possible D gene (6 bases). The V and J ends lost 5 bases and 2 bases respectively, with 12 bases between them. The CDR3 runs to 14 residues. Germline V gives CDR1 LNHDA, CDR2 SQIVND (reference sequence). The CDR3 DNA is TGTGCCAGTAGTTGGGGGGGCGGAAACACTGAAGCTTTCTTT. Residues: CASSWGGGNTEAFF.

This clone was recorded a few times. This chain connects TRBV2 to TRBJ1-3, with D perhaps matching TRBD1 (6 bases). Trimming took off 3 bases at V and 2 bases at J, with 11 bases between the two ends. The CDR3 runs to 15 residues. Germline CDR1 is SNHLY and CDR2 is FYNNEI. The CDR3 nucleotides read TGTGCCAGCAGTGACAACGCAGGGGCTGGAAACACCATATATTTT. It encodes CASSDNAGAGNTIYF. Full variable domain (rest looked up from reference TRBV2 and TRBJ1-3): EPEVTQTPSHQVTQMGQEVILRCVPISNHLYFYWYRQILGQKVEFLVSFYNNEISEKSEIFDDQFSVERPDGSNFTLKIRSTKLEDSAMYFCASSDNAGAGNTIYFGEGSWLTVV.

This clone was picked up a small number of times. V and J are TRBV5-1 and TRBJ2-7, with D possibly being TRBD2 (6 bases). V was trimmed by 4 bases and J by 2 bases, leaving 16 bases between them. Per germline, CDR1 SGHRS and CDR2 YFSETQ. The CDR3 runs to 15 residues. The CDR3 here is CASSGESGPTYEQYF. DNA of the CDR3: TGCGCCAGCAGCGGCGAAAGCGGGCCAACCTACGAGCAGTACTTC. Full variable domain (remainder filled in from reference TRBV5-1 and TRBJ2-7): KAGVTQTPRYLIKTRGQQVTLSCSPISGHRSVSWYQQTPGQGLQFLFEYFSETQRNKGNFPGRFSGRQFSNSRSEMNVSTLELGDSALYLCASSGESGPTYEQYFGPGTRLTVT.

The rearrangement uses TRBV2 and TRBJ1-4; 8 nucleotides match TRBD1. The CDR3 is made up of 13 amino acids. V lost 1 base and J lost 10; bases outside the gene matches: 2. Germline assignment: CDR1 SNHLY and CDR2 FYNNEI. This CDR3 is CASSEVTGGKLFF. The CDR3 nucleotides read TGTGCCAGCAGTGAAGTAACAGGGGGAAAACTGTTTTTT.

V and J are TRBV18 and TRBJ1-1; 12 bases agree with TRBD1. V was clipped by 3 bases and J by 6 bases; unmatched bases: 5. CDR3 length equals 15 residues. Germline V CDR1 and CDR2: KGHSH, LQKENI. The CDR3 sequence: CASSPPGQGASEAFF. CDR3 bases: TGTGCCAGCTCACCTCCGGGACAGGGGGCTTCTGAAGCTTTCTTT.

The CDR3 protein is CASSRDRRGETQYF. CDR3 sequence (DNA): TGTGCCAGCAGCCGCGACAGGCGCGGGGAGACCCAGTACTTC. The chain employs TRBV6-5 and TRBJ2-5, with D possibly being TRBD1 (6 bases). CDR1 is MNHEY, CDR2 SVGAGI, per germline. V lost 6 bases and J 5 bases, leaving 16 bases between the germline ends. The CDR3 has 14 residues.

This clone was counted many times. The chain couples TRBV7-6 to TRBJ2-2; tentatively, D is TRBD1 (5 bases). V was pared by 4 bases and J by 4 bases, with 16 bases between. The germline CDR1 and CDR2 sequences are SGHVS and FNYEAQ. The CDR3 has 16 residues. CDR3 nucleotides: TGTGCCAGCAGCTCCCAGGGTGAAGGGTTCACCGGGGAGCTGTTTTTT. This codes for CASSSQGEGFTGELFF. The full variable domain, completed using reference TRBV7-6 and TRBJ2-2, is GAGVSQSPRYKVTKRGQDVALRCDPISGHVSLYWYRQALGQGPEFLTYFNYEAQQDKSGLPNDRFSAERPEGSISTLTIQRTEQRDSAMYRCASSSQGEGFTGELFFGEGSRLTVL.

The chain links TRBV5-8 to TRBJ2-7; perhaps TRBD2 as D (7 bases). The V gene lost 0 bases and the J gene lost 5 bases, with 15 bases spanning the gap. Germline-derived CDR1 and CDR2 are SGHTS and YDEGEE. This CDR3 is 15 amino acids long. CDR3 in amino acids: CASSLEWSGGHEQYF. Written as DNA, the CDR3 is TGTGCCAGCAGCTTGGAGTGGTCGGGGGGCCACGAGCAGTACTTC.

CDR3 sequence (DNA): TGTGCCAGCAGCCCGACAGGCACTGGTGGCTACACCTTC. Translating gives CASSPTGTGGYTF. The chain uses TRBV7-3 and TRBJ1-2; TRBD1 might be the D (6 bases). With 5 bases removed from V and 7 bases from J, the gap between germline ends came to 14 bases. The CDR3 loop spans 13 amino acids. In germline, CDR1 is SGHTA, CDR2 FQGTGA.

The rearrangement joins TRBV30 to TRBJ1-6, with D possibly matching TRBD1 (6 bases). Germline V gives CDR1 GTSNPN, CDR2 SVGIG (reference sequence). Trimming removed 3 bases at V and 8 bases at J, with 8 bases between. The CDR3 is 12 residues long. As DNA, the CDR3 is TGTGCCTGGAGGCCAGGGGATTCACCCCTCCACTTT. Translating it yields CAWRPGDSPLHF. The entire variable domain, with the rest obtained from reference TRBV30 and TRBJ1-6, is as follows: SQTIHQWPATLVQPVGSPLSLECTVEGTSNPNLYWYRQAAGRGLQLLFYSVGIGQISSEVPQNLSASRPQDRQFILSSKKLLLSDSGFYLCAWRPGDSPLHFGNGTRLTVT.

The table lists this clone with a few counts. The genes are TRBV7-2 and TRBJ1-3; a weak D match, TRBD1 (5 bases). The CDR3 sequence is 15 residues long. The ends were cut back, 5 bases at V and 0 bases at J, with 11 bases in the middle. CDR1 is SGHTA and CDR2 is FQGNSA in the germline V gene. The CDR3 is CASSLRASSGNTIYF. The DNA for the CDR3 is TGTGCCAGCAGCCTCAGGGCTAGCTCTGGAAACACCATATATTTT.

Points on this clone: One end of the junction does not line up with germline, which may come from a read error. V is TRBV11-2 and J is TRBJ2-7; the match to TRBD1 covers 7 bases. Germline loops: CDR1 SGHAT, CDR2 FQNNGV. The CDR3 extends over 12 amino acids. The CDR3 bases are TGTGCCAGCAGCTTATCGGGACAGCCCCCCGACTTC. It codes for CASSLSGQPPDF. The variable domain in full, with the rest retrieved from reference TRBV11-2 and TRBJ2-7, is EAGVAQSPRYKIIEKRQSVAFWCNPISGHATLYWYQQILGQGPKLLIQFQNNGVVDDSQLPKDRFSAERLKGVDSTLKIQPAKLEDSAVYLCASSLSGQPPDFGPGTRLTVT.

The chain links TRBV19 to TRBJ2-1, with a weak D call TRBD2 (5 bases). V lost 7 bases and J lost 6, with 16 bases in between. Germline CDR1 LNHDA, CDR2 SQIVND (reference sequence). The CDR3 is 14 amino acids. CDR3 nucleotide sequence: TGTGCCAGTAAGACGAGGGTTGGATTCAATGAGCAGTTCTTC. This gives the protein CASKTRVGFNEQFF. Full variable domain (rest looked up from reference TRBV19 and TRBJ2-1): DGGITQSPKYLFRKEGQNVTLSCEQNLNHDAMYWYRQDPGQGLRLIYYSQIVNDFQKGDIAEGYSVSREKKESFPLTVTSAQKNPTAFYLCASKTRVGFNEQFFGPGTRLTVL.

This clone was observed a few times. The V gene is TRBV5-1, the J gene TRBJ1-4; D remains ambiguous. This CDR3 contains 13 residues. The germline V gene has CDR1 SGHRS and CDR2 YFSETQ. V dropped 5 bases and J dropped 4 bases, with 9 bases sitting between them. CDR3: CASRRDVNEKLFF. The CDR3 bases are TGCGCCAGCAGGCGGGATGTTAATGAAAAACTGTTTTTT.

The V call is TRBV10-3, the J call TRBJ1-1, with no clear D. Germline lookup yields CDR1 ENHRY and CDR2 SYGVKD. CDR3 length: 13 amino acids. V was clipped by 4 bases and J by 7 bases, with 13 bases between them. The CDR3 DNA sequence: TGTGCCATCAGTGTTGGGCAGGAACGTGAAGCTTTCTTT. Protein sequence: CAISVGQEREAFF.

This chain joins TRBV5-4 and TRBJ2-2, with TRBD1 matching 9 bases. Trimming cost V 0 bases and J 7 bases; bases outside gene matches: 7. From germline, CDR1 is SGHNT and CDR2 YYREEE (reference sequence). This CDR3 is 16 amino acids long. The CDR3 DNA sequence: TGTGCCAGCAGCTTGGATTACAGGGGGCAGGGCGGGGAGCTGTTTTTT. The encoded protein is CASSLDYRGQGGELFF. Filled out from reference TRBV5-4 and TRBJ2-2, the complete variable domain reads ETGVTQSPTHLIKTRGQQVTLRCSSQSGHNTVSWYQQALGQGPQFIFQYYREEENGRGNFPPRFSGLQFPNYSSELNVNALELDDSALYLCASSLDYRGQGGELFFGEGSRLTVL.

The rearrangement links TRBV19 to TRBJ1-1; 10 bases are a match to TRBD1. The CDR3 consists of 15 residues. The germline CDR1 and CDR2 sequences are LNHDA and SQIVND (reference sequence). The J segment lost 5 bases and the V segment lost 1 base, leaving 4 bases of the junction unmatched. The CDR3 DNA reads TGTGCCAGTAGTATAGCGGCGGGACAGGGGACTGAAGCTTTCTTT. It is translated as CASSIAAGQGTEAFF.